Listed here are 17 T cell receptor beta chains from one sample, sequenced in a study of neurological immune-mediated disorders. TCRdb called the 5' RACE reads again in MiXCR, with one record for every CDR3 protein. This table holds roughly 98,000 distinct CDR3 sequences, roughly an eighth found once. Time point defined: longitudinal time-point 2. Sequencing used PBMCs. The receptors shown here come from a female donor with HTLV-1-associated myelopathy (HAM/TSP).

This clonotype was observed at least ten times. The chain couples TRBV25-1 to TRBJ2-1, with D tentatively TRBD1 (5 bases). Trimming removed 6 bases from V and 10 bases from J, with 10 bases in between. CDR3 size: 11 residues. Germline V gene sequence: CDR1 MGHDK, CDR2 SYGVNS. CDR3 protein: CASRERQEQFF. CDR3 sequence (DNA): TGTGCCAGCAGAGAACGACAGGAGCAGTTCTTC. The variable domain in full, completed from reference TRBV25-1 and TRBJ2-1, reads EADIYQTPRYLVIGTGKKITLECSQTMGHDKMYWYQQDPGMELHLIHYSYGVNSTEKGDLSSESTVSRIRTEHFPLTLESARPSHTSQYLCASRERQEQFFGPGTRLTVL.

This clonotype was seen ten or more times. The chain carries TRBV5-1 and TRBJ2-3, with TRBD1 as a possible D gene (6 bases). Per the germline V gene, CDR1 is SGHRS and CDR2 is YFSETQ. The CDR3 extends over 15 amino acids. The V end lost 0 bases, the J end lost 2 bases, and 10 bases lay between the germline ends. The CDR3 DNA reads as TGCGCCAGCAGCTTGGACAGGGAAGACACAGATACGCAGTATTTT. Translation gives CASSLDREDTDTQYF.

The V call is TRBV12-3 or TRBV12-4, the J call TRBJ1-1; D may be TRBD1 (5 bases). Trimming stripped 1 base from V and 1 base from J, with 7 bases between. This CDR3 is built from 14 residues. The CDR3: CASSLGTRNTEAFF. The CDR3 nucleotides are TGTGCCAGCAGTTTAGGGACAAGGAACACTGAAGCTTTCTTT.

This clonotype was seen ten or more times. The chain is built from TRBV5-5 and TRBJ2-2, with D unresolved. From germline, CDR1 is SGHKS and CDR2 YYEKEE (reference sequence). The ends were cut back, 5 bases at V and 2 bases at J, with 13 bases in the middle. The CDR3 has 15 amino acids. CDR3 region: CASSFFGQNTGELFF. CDR3 nucleotide sequence: TGTGCCAGCAGTTTCTTTGGCCAAAACACCGGGGAGCTGTTTTTT.

This clonotype was recorded at least ten times. V and J are TRBV7-6 and TRBJ2-1, with TRBD1 as a possible D gene (5 bases). Looked up from germline, CDR1 is SGHVS and CDR2 is FNYEAQ. This CDR3 has 14 amino acids. The V and J ends lost 1 base and 6 bases respectively, with 10 bases between them. CDR3 nucleotide sequence: TGTGCCAGCAGCTTAGATGCAGGGATCAATGAGCAGTTCTTC. Protein product: CASSLDAGINEQFF.

This clonotype appeared many times. The chain is built from TRBV6-5 and TRBJ1-2; D call uncertain. The CDR3 is 15 residues long. CDR1 and CDR2 from the germline V gene are MNHEY and SVGAGI. Trimming removed 2 bases at V and 0 bases at J, with 10 bases between. The CDR3 region has the DNA TGTGCCAGCAGTTACACGGACGGAGCTAACTATGGCTACACCTTC. The encoded protein is CASSYTDGANYGYTF.

This clonotype was observed at least ten times. This chain links TRBV21-1 with TRBJ1-1; the listed D gene, TRBD1, was not tested against the DNA. TRBV21-1 has pseudogene status. This CDR3 region has 14 residues. The CDR3, as DNA: TGTGCCAGCAGCCCGGGACAGGGGGTTGGTGAAGCTTTCTTT. Its protein product is CASSPGQGVGEAFF.

The table lists this clonotype with many counts. The rearrangement links TRBV4-1 to TRBJ2-3; D not certain. The germline gives CDR1 MGHRA, CDR2 YSYEKL. The germline V and J ends were trimmed by 0 bases and 0 bases, with 4 bases remaining between them. The CDR3 has 14 amino acids. CDR3 sequence: CASSQEPSTDTQYF. CDR3 sequence (DNA): TGCGCCAGCAGCCAAGAACCTAGCACAGATACGCAGTATTTT.

This clonotype was seen repeatedly, ten times or more. The chain employs TRBV24-1 and TRBJ2-1; D is perhaps TRBD1 or TRBD2 (6 bases each). Trimming stripped 6 bases from V and 12 bases from J, with 17 bases between. The CDR3 consists of 13 residues. Germline loops: CDR1 KGHDR, CDR2 SFDVKD. This CDR3 is CATSPSGGPAQFF. The CDR3 coding sequence is TGTGCCACCAGTCCCTCCGGGGGCCCGGCGCAGTTCTTC.

At least ten counts were recorded for this clonotype. This chain links TRBV2 with TRBJ1-2; TRBD1 aligns across 7 bases. CDR1 and CDR2 (germline): SNHLY, FYNNEI. The CDR3 covers 17 residues. The trim removed 1 base at V and 7 bases at J, leaving 15 bases unmatched. As DNA, the CDR3 is TGTGCCAGCAGTGAAGGAATACTGGCTGGGACAGCCCCTGGCTACACCTTC. Translated: CASSEGILAGTAPGYTF.

This clonotype was observed many times. The chain carries TRBV6-2 or TRBV6-3 and TRBJ2-5; D may be TRBD1 (8 bases). V was cut by 5 bases and J by 5 bases, with 18 bases left in between. Germline values: CDR1 MNHEY, CDR2 SVGEGT. There are 15 residues in the CDR3. CDR3: CASSPPGGGGETQYF. The DNA for the CDR3 is TGTGCCAGCAGTCCCCCAGGGGGCGGGGGCGAGACCCAGTACTTC.

The sample holds many counts of this clonotype. The chain carries TRBV7-8 and TRBJ1-3; possible D gene TRBD1, 6 bases. Between the trimmed V and J ends, which lost 5 bases and 0 bases, there was a span of 8 bases. In germline, CDR1 is SGHVS, CDR2 FQNEAQ. The CDR3 contains 14 residues. The chain's CDR3 is CASSRRGSGNTIYF. Written as DNA, the CDR3 is TGTGCCAGCAGCCGCAGGGGCTCTGGAAACACCATATATTTT.

The chain employs TRBV28 and TRBJ2-1; possibly TRBD2 for D (6 bases). This CDR3 is 13 amino acids long. The ends were cut back, 5 bases at V and 10 bases at J, with 15 bases in the middle. Germline V gene data show CDR1 as MDHEN and CDR2 as SYDVKM. The CDR3 sequence: CASSRQLRGEQFF. The CDR3 coding sequence is TGTGCCAGCAGTAGACAGTTGCGGGGAGAGCAGTTCTTC.

This clonotype was observed many times. This chain uses TRBV5-5 with TRBJ2-7; 9 bases agree with TRBD1. This CDR3 comprises 16 residues. Germline lookup yields CDR1 SGHKS and CDR2 YYEKEE (reference sequence). The junction had 7 bases not matched to a gene; V was cut back by 0 bases and J by 3 bases. The CDR3 nucleotides are TGTGCCAGCAGCTTGGTTAGGGGACAGGGAAGCTACGAGCAGTACTTC. Translated, it gives CASSLVRGQGSYEQYF.

The table lists this clonotype with many counts. This sequence joins TRBV28 and TRBJ2-7, with 7 bases aligning to TRBD1. The junction had 4 bases not matched to a gene; V was cut back by 8 bases and J by 0 bases. The CDR3 has 13 amino acids. Germline assignment: CDR1 MDHEN and CDR2 SYDVKM. The CDR3 DNA reads TGTGCCAGCCTGGACAGGAGCTCCTACGAGCAGTACTTC. This translates into CASLDRSSYEQYF.

This clonotype appeared many times. The chain combines TRBV28 with TRBJ1-4; perhaps TRBD1 as D (5 bases). V was clipped by 6 bases and J by 0 bases, with 14 bases between them. This CDR3 has 16 residues. Germline CDR1 reads MDHEN; CDR2 reads SYDVKM. The DNA of the CDR3 is TGTGCCAGCAGCTCTTCGAGGGGTGCAACTAATGAAAAACTGTTTTTT. Its protein is CASSSSRGATNEKLFF.

This clonotype was counted many times. The chain combines TRBV5-1 with TRBJ2-3, with a possible D match to TRBD2 (6 bases). CDR3 length: 15 residues. V lost 3 bases and J 0 bases, leaving 11 bases between the germline ends. Germline loops: CDR1 SGHRS, CDR2 YFSETQ. CDR3 residues: CASSWRGLSTDTQYF. The DNA of the CDR3 is TGCGCCAGCAGCTGGAGGGGTTTAAGCACAGATACGCAGTATTTT.